Listed below are T cell receptor beta chains from one sample, sequenced in a study of human T cells and chemical hapten exposure. TCRdb reprocessed the RACE reads via MiXCR and lists one record per CDR3 protein. The sample lists tens of thousands of distinct CDR3 sequences; 9.5% to 15% were seen once. This material consisted of whole blood, taken in connection with sensitization to the hapten diphenylcyclopropenone (DPC). These TCRs come from a man younger than 40 with alopecia areata. Some clones in this sample may be carry-over from other donors' samples. Both conserved end residues are part of each CDR3. A D gene is named only where the DNA matches it firmly. Some rows have no size entry. The others give once, few or many, or a class for an expanded clone.

D: TRBD1; V: TRBV5-6; J: TRBJ2-7; size: .; CDR3: CASSSRQGTHEQYF; DNA: TGTGCCAGCAGCAGCCGACAGGGCACCCACGAGCAGTACTTC
D: .; V: TRBV5-1; J: TRBJ2-2; size: few; CDR3: CASSQLQGTGELFF; DNA: TGCGCCAGCAGCCAACTTCAGGGAACCGGGGAGCTGTTTTTT
D: TRBD2; V: TRBV13; J: TRBJ2-5; size: few; CDR3: CASSPAGGLQETQYF; DNA: TGTGCCTCATCCCCCGCGGGGGGGCTTCAAGAGACCCAGTACTTC
D: .; V: TRBV27; J: TRBJ2-6; size: many; CDR3: CASSAVSGSPSGANVLTF; DNA: TGTGCCAGCAGTGCGGTCTCTGGGTCCCCCTCTGGGGCCAACGTCCTGACTTTC
D: .; V: TRBV6-2/TRBV6-3; J: TRBJ1-6; size: many; CDR3: CASLDISSYNSPLHF; DNA: TGTGCCAGCCTGGACATCAGCTCCTATAATTCACCCCTCCACTTT
D: .; V: TRBV3-1; J: TRBJ2-3; size: many; CDR3: CASSQEGPNTQYF; DNA: TGTGCCAGCAGCCAAGAAGGCCCAAATACGCAGTATTTT
D: TRBD1; V: TRBV2; J: TRBJ1-4; size: .; CDR3: CASRGGQGAVKEKLFF; DNA: TGTGCCAGCCGTGGGGGACAGGGGGCGGTTAAGGAAAAACTGTTTTTT
D: .; V: TRBV6-5; J: TRBJ1-2; size: few; CDR3: CASRPNREEGGYTF; DNA: TGTGCCAGCAGGCCTAACAGGGAGGAGGGAGGCTACACCTTC
D: .; V: TRBV28; J: TRBJ2-3; size: medium-sized; CDR3: CARTSRAAPADTQYF; DNA: TGTGCCAGGACTTCGCGGGCCGCCCCAGCGGATACGCAGTATTTT
D: .; V: TRBV19; J: TRBJ2-3; size: many; CDR3: CASSIPRVGPDTQYF; DNA: TGTGCCAGTAGTATTCCCAGGGTAGGGCCAGATACGCAGTATTTT
D: TRBD1; V: TRBV11-3; J: TRBJ2-7; size: many; CDR3: CASSLGTGSYEQYF; DNA: TGTGCCAGCAGCTTAGGGACAGGGTCCTACGAGCAGTACTTC
D: TRBD1; V: TRBV10-3; J: TRBJ1-2; size: many; CDR3: CAITGGRTGSGYTF; DNA: TGTGCCATCACCGGGGGAAGGACAGGTTCGGGCTACACCTTC
D: .; V: TRBV29-1; J: TRBJ2-1; size: many; CDR3: CSVRTRNYNEQFF; DNA: TGCAGCGTTCGGACGAGGAACTACAATGAGCAGTTCTTC
D: .; V: TRBV20-1; J: TRBJ1-6; size: .; CDR3: CSARAPPPSPLHF; DNA: TGCAGTGCTAGAGCCCCTCCTCCGTCACCCCTCCACTTT
D: .; V: TRBV29-1; J: TRBJ2-2; size: .; CDR3: CSVAWTANTGELFF; DNA: TGCAGCGTTGCTTGGACAGCGAACACCGGGGAGCTGTTTTTT
D: .; V: TRBV28; J: TRBJ1-6; size: .; CDR3: CASSLLRGGSSPLHF; DNA: TGTGCCAGCAGTTTGCTGAGAGGGGGGAGTTCACCCCTCCACTTT
D: .; V: TRBV7-9; J: TRBJ2-2; size: many; CDR3: CASSSIGTGELFF; DNA: TGTGCCAGCAGCTCCATCGGCACCGGGGAGCTGTTTTTT
D: .; V: TRBV7-9; J: TRBJ2-2; size: many; CDR3: CASSLIRGANGELFF; DNA: TGTGCCAGCAGCTTAATCAGGGGCGCGAACGGGGAGCTGTTTTTT
D: .; V: TRBV11-1; J: TRBJ2-2; size: few; CDR3: CASSFEGSAGELFF; DNA: TGTGCCAGCAGCTTCGAGGGGTCGGCCGGGGAGCTGTTTTTT
D: TRBD1; V: TRBV29-1; J: TRBJ2-5; size: few; CDR3: CSYHRGQETQYF; DNA: TGCAGCTACCACAGGGGGCAGGAGACCCAGTACTTC
D: .; V: TRBV5-1; J: TRBJ2-1; size: many; CDR3: CASSLADEQFF; DNA: TGCGCCAGCAGCTTGGCCGATGAGCAGTTCTTC
D: TRBD2; V: TRBV6-4; J: TRBJ2-1; size: many; CDR3: CASSDSSGGANEQFF; DNA: TGTGCCAGCAGTGACTCGAGCGGGGGGGCCAATGAGCAGTTCTTC
D: .; V: TRBV7-7; J: TRBJ2-3; size: many; CDR3: CASSLGSRDTQYF; DNA: TGTGCCAGCAGCTTAGGGTCAAGGGATACGCAGTATTTT
D: TRBD1; V: TRBV7-6; J: TRBJ1-5; size: many; CDR3: CASSSSRDRGIDQPQHF; DNA: TGTGCCAGCAGCTCAAGCCGGGACAGGGGAATCGATCAGCCCCAGCATTTT
D: .; V: TRBV2; J: TRBJ2-3; size: many; CDR3: CASSDTWAVTDTQYF; DNA: TGTGCCAGCAGTGACACCTGGGCCGTCACAGATACGCAGTATTTT
D: .; V: TRBV7-3; J: TRBJ1-2; size: many; CDR3: CASSLNRHNYGYTF; DNA: TGTGCCAGCAGCTTAAACAGGCATAACTATGGCTACACCTTC
D: TRBD1; V: TRBV20-1; J: TRBJ1-5; size: .; CDR3: CSASIRDRGSNQPQHF; DNA: TGCAGTGCTAGTATCCGGGACAGGGGAAGCAATCAGCCCCAGCATTTT
D: .; V: TRBV7-6; J: TRBJ1-6; size: .; CDR3: CASSPRRGDSPLHF; DNA: TGTGCCAGCAGCCCGAGAAGGGGGGATTCACCCCTCCACTTT
D: TRBD2; V: TRBV7-6; J: TRBJ2-3; size: many; CDR3: CASSLAGLVDTQYF; DNA: TGTGCCAGCAGCCTAGCGGGGCTGGTGGATACGCAGTATTTT
D: .; V: TRBV30; J: TRBJ1-1; size: many; CDR3: CAWGVGRYTEAFF; DNA: TGTGCCTGGGGGGTCGGGCGGTACACTGAAGCTTTCTTT
D: TRBD1; V: TRBV6-5; J: TRBJ2-6; size: many; CDR3: CASSRDRAGANVLTF; DNA: TGTGCCAGCAGCCGGGACAGGGCCGGGGCCAACGTCCTGACTTTC
D: TRBD1; V: TRBV7-8; J: TRBJ1-1; size: .; CDR3: CASSWTSQGYTEAFF; DNA: TGTGCCAGCAGCTGGACCTCACAGGGGTACACTGAAGCTTTCTTT
D: .; V: TRBV3-1; J: TRBJ1-4; size: many; CDR3: CASSLRGSNEKLFF; DNA: TGTGCCAGCAGCCTACGGGGCTCTAATGAAAAACTGTTTTTT
D: .; V: TRBV5-4; J: TRBJ1-3; size: .; CDR3: CASSLGGTAGNTIYF; DNA: TGTGCCAGCAGCTTAGGGGGTACCGCCGGAAACACCATATATTTT
D: TRBD1; V: TRBV19; J: TRBJ1-4; size: many; CDR3: CASTDRGTNEKLFF; DNA: TGTGCCAGTACCGACAGGGGAACTAATGAAAAACTGTTTTTT
D: .; V: TRBV20-1; J: TRBJ2-7; size: few; CDR3: CSAPWAGEQYF; DNA: TGCAGTGCTCCGTGGGCGGGAGAGCAGTACTTC
D: .; V: TRBV20-1; J: TRBJ1-6; size: few; CDR3: CSARDKTVWYNSPLHF; DNA: TGCAGTGCTAGAGATAAAACAGTGTGGTATAATTCACCCCTCCACTTT
D: TRBD1; V: TRBV7-9; J: TRBJ2-2; size: few; CDR3: CASSRVQGAWDTGELFF; DNA: TGTGCCAGCAGCCGTGTCCAGGGGGCTTGGGACACCGGGGAGCTGTTTTTT
D: .; V: TRBV7-9; J: TRBJ1-1; size: .; CDR3: CASSPTRVLTEAFF; DNA: TGTGCCAGCAGCCCTACACGGGTACTCACTGAAGCTTTCTTT
D: .; V: TRBV6-5; J: TRBJ2-1; size: many; CDR3: CASSFRGVGYNEQFF; DNA: TGTGCCAGCAGCTTTAGGGGAGTCGGCTACAATGAGCAGTTCTTC
D: .; V: TRBV7-6; J: TRBJ2-1; size: many; CDR3: CASSLDQNPRDPRACFF; DNA: TGTGCCAGCAGCTTAGACCAGAACCCCCGGGACCCCCGAGCGTGCTTCTTC
D: TRBD2; V: TRBV5-1; J: TRBJ2-1; size: many; CDR3: CASSLDSGFNEQFF; DNA: TGCGCCAGCAGCCTCGATAGCGGGTTCAATGAGCAGTTCTTC
D: TRBD1; V: TRBV28; J: TRBJ1-2; size: few; CDR3: CASSPWGQGDYGYTF; DNA: TGTGCCAGCAGTCCATGGGGACAGGGGGACTATGGCTACACCTTC
D: .; V: TRBV6-7; J: TRBJ2-7; size: few; CDR3: CASLRGGGGIHEQYF; DNA: TGTGCCAGCCTGAGGGGAGGGGGCGGCATCCACGAGCAGTACTTC
D: .; V: TRBV6-2/TRBV6-3; J: TRBJ1-5; size: many; CDR3: CASGSALPPQHF; DNA: TGTGCCAGCGGCTCAGCGCTACCGCCCCAGCATTTT
D: .; V: TRBV7-2; J: TRBJ2-7; size: few; CDR3: CASSLEYSSYEQYF; DNA: TGTGCCAGCAGCTTAGAGTACAGTTCCTACGAGCAGTACTTC
D: .; V: TRBV5-1; J: TRBJ2-7; size: many; CDR3: CASSLQLGEQYF; DNA: TGCGCCAGCAGCTTGCAGCTTGGCGAGCAGTACTTC
D: .; V: TRBV20-1; J: TRBJ1-2; size: few; CDR3: CSARGIYGYTF; DNA: TGCAGTGCCCGAGGGATTTATGGCTACACCTTC
D: .; V: TRBV7-9; J: TRBJ1-1; size: few; CDR3: CASSLGFEVLEAFF; DNA: TGTGCCAGCAGCTTAGGTTTTGAGGTGTTAGAAGCTTTCTTT
D: .; V: TRBV28; J: TRBJ1-2; size: few; CDR3: CASSYRDGYTF; DNA: TGTGCCAGCAGTTACAGGGATGGCTACACCTTC
D: .; V: TRBV6-5; J: TRBJ2-1; size: many; CDR3: CASSLPAPNEQFF; DNA: TGTGCCAGCAGTTTGCCGGCCCCCAATGAGCAGTTCTTC